This T cell receptor beta chain was retrieved from a study of cytomegalovirus exposure and HLA in healthy donors. Study results and caveats: Later work associated roughly 17,000 TCR beta sequences with HLA alleles at 0.05 false discovery rate. Donor immune exposure was known only as CMV serostatus.

From germline, CDR1 is MGHRA and CDR2 YSYEKL. The ends were cut back, 1 base at V and 1 base at J, with 13 bases in the middle. CDR3 size: 16 residues. This clone was found once. No antigen is known for it. Healthy individuals who donated bone marrow served as the donors. Amplification used 60 Vbeta primers and 13 Jbeta primers. The method was immunoSEQ multiplex PCR; TCRdb's version includes in-frame clones alone and lacks a portion of them. The profile covers 180,000 or so clones, with 76% appearing a single time and under 2.5% taken by the ten largest. The source material was PBMCs. This TCR was recovered from a woman in her twenties or thirties in good health and CMV-seropositive. The rearrangement uses TRBV4-1 and TRBJ1-1; D is unresolved. This chain's CDR3 is CASSQAWRVWNTEAFF. CDR3 DNA sequence: TGCGCCAGCAGCCAAGCCTGGAGGGTTTGGAACACTGAAGCTTTCTTT.